The 21 T cell receptor beta chains presented below share a single source sample, sequenced in a study of CD8 T cells in ankylosing spondylitis. Regarding the study as a whole: Made up of about eight highly homologous variants, a TCR beta motif appeared characteristic of ankylosing spondylitis blood.

MiXCR was run by TCRdb on the 5' RACE reads, yielding one entry per CDR3 protein. The sample lists a few hundred thousand distinct CDR3 sequences; over 9.5% were seen once. The antigens these receptors bind are not known. The material sequenced was blood, either unsorted or a sorted T cell fraction (not recorded which). All receptors derive from a male donor with ankylosing spondylitis.

This clonotype was observed a handful of times. J is TRBJ1-6 and V is TRBV28; D is perhaps TRBD1 (5 bases). V was pared by 5 bases and J by 14 bases, with 13 bases between. From germline, CDR1 is MDHEN and CDR2 SYDVKM. The CDR3 is 12 amino acids. The CDR3 is CASSPRDRSLHF. CDR3 nucleotide sequence: TGTGCCAGCAGTCCAAGGGACCGCTCCCTCCACTTT.

The gene calls are TRBV5-1 and TRBJ2-5, with 7 positions matching TRBD1. Germline CDR1 is SGHRS and CDR2 is YFSETQ. CDR3 length: 16 residues. Trimming at V came to 1 base and at J to 5 bases, leaving 11 bases not matched to a gene. CDR3 in amino acids: CASSLKRGLLEETQYF. The CDR3 region has the DNA TGCGCCAGCAGCTTGAAGAGGGGGCTTTTGGAGGAGACCCAGTACTTC.

Only a few counts were recorded for this clonotype. This sequence joins TRBV3-1 and TRBJ2-5, with D unclear. This CDR3 has 15 amino acids. Trimming pared 1 base from V and 2 bases from J, leaving 11 bases between. The germline CDR1 and CDR2 sequences are LGHDT and YNNKEL (reference sequence). The CDR3 nucleotides read TGTGCCAGCAGCCAAGTTCGGCTGATGCAAGAGACCCAGTACTTC. This gives the protein CASSQVRLMQETQYF.

Many counts were recorded for this clonotype. V is TRBV10-3 and J is TRBJ2-1, with 8 bases that match TRBD2. The CDR3 consists of 16 residues. Germline values: CDR1 ENHRY, CDR2 SYGVKD. J gave up 4 bases and V 2 bases, and 7 bases lay outside the gene matches. The CDR3 reads CAISEPPGLVYNEQFF. The CDR3 nucleotides are TGTGCCATCAGTGAGCCTCCGGGACTAGTATACAATGAGCAGTTCTTC.

In this sample, this clonotype turned up many times. This chain links TRBV7-9 with TRBJ2-7, with 9 nucleotides matching TRBD1. CDR1 and CDR2 from the germline V gene are SEHNR and FQNEAQ (reference sequence). This CDR3 comprises 14 residues. With 5 bases clipped from V and 3 bases from J, the junction kept 5 bases outside the gene matches. CDR3 protein: CASSPGTGLYEQYF. The DNA for the CDR3 is TGTGCCAGCAGCCCCGGGACAGGGCTCTACGAGCAGTACTTC.

The chain joins TRBV7-2 to TRBJ2-1; D possibly corresponds to TRBD2 (5 bases). The germline CDR1 and CDR2 sequences are SGHTA and FQGNSA. The CDR3 has 15 amino acids. The V gene lost 4 bases and the J gene lost 1 base, with 11 bases spanning the gap. The CDR3: CASSWSRESYNEQFF. The DNA of the CDR3 is TGTGCCAGCAGCTGGAGTCGGGAATCCTACAATGAGCAGTTCTTC.

This clonotype was seen ten or more times. This sequence joins TRBV3-1 and TRBJ1-1; no clear D gene. The CDR3 has 15 residues. V gave up 1 base and J gave up 1 base, with 10 bases separating them. Germline-derived CDR1 and CDR2 are LGHDT and YNNKEL (reference sequence). CDR3: CASSQGYGANTEAFF. In DNA form, the CDR3 reads TGTGCCAGCAGCCAAGGTTACGGAGCGAACACTGAAGCTTTCTTT.

This clonotype was detected ten times or more. The chain joins TRBV29-1 to TRBJ2-3; the D gene could be TRBD1 or TRBD2 (5 bases each). The CDR3 covers 13 residues. Germline loops: CDR1 SQVTM, CDR2 ANQGSEA. V was shortened by 3 bases and J by 1 base, with 8 bases between the two germline ends. The CDR3 loop reads CSVDGGGTDTQYF. In DNA, the CDR3 is TGCAGCGTTGATGGGGGTGGCACAGATACGCAGTATTTT.

This CDR3 is CSARDLWTVSNQPQHF. CDR3 in DNA: TGCAGTGCTAGAGATTTGTGGACAGTTAGCAATCAGCCCCAGCATTTT. The rearrangement links TRBV20-1 to TRBJ1-5, with D possibly matching TRBD1 (6 bases). V was trimmed by 0 bases and J by 0 bases, leaving 12 bases between them. The CDR3 is made up of 16 amino acids. CDR1 is DFQATT and CDR2 is SNEGSKA in the germline V gene (reference sequence).

The rearrangement links TRBV9 to TRBJ2-1, with TRBD1 identical over 9 bases. The CDR3 has 16 residues. V gave up 2 bases and J gave up 9 bases; unmatched junction bases: 12. Germline loops: CDR1 SGDLS, CDR2 YYNGEE. The CDR3 region has the DNA TGTGCCAGCAGCGTGCGGCCTCAACAGGGGGCGAGTGAGCAGTTCTTC. This codes for CASSVRPQQGASEQFF.

This clonotype was observed a few times. The chain has TRBV19 and TRBJ1-5, with D hard to call. Germline CDR1 and CDR2: LNHDA and SQIVND (reference sequence). The CDR3 consists of 13 residues. With 6 bases removed from V and 7 bases from J, the gap between germline ends came to 13 bases. CDR3 region: CASSVGMNQPQHF. The CDR3, as DNA: TGTGCCAGTAGCGTTGGGATGAACCAGCCCCAGCATTTT.

This clonotype was picked up a small number of times. The chain carries TRBV11-1 and TRBJ2-3, with 15 bases matching TRBD2. This CDR3 contains 18 residues. Germline V gene data show CDR1 as SGHAT and CDR2 as FQDESV (reference sequence). Trimming at V came to 4 bases and at J to 3 bases, leaving 8 bases not matched to a gene. CDR3 sequence reads: CASSSPGLAGGGTDTQYF. CDR3 DNA: TGTGCCAGCAGCTCGCCGGGACTAGCGGGAGGTGGAACAGATACGCAGTATTTT.

There are a few counts of this clonotype. The chain recombines TRBV7-2 with TRBJ2-7; 7 bases are shared with TRBD2. This CDR3 spans 17 amino acids. The junction had 15 bases not matched to a gene; V was cut back by 2 bases and J by 5 bases. From germline, CDR1 is SGHTA and CDR2 FQGNSA. CDR3 nucleotides: TGTGCCAGCAGCTTAAGAGGGATTAGCGGGCCTTCAGACGAGCAGTACTTC. Its translation is CASSLRGISGPSDEQYF.

The chain links TRBV7-2 to TRBJ2-6; D ambiguous. CDR1 and CDR2 (germline): SGHTA, FQGNSA. The V end was cut by 5 bases, the J end by 2 bases, with 7 bases between. This CDR3 comprises 14 residues. The CDR3 DNA reads as TGTGCCAGCAGCGCCGTCACTGGGGCCAACGTCCTGACTTTC. Translation: CASSAVTGANVLTF.

This clonotype was observed at least ten times. Compared with germline, one end of the junction differs, possibly owing to a read error. V gene TRBV11-2 combines with J gene TRBJ2-5; tentatively, D is TRBD1 or TRBD2 (6 bases each). Germline V gene sequence: CDR1 SGHAT, CDR2 FQNNGV. The CDR3 sequence is 14 residues long. As DNA, the CDR3 is TGTGCCAGCAGCTTAGATTGGGGGCAGGGAGGTTTGATTTTC. Translated, it gives CASSLDWGQGGLIF. Variable domain in full (rest from reference TRBV11-2 and TRBJ2-5): EAGVAQSPRYKIIEKRQSVAFWCNPISGHATLYWYQQILGQGPKLLIQFQNNGVVDDSQLPKDRFSAERLKGVDSTLKIQPAKLEDSAVYLCASSLDWGQGGLIFGPGTRLLVL.

This chain uses TRBV2 with TRBJ2-1; TRBD1 aligns across 10 bases. Germline CDR1 SNHLY, CDR2 FYNNEI. The CDR3 spans 15 residues. Trimming removed 6 bases from V and 5 bases from J; junction bases left unmatched: 7. The CDR3 region is CASSGLGQGDNEQFF. CDR3 DNA sequence: TGTGCCAGCAGCGGGCTCGGACAGGGGGACAATGAGCAGTTCTTC.

This clonotype occurred many times. The chain couples TRBV4-1 to TRBJ2-1; maybe TRBD1 (5 bases). The ends were cut back, 3 bases at V and 1 base at J, with 16 bases in the middle. This CDR3 contains 17 residues. In germline, CDR1 is MGHRA, CDR2 YSYEKL. The CDR3, as DNA: TGCGCCAGCAGCCATGAGATGGGGCGCCCTTCCTACAATGAGCAGTTCTTC. This encodes CASSHEMGRPSYNEQFF.

This clonotype showed up many times. V is TRBV3-1 and J is TRBJ2-6, with D tentatively TRBD1 (5 bases). This CDR3 is built from 14 residues. CDR1 and CDR2 (germline): LGHDT, YNNKEL (reference sequence). V was cut by 4 bases and J by 3 bases, with 7 bases left in between. The chain's CDR3 is CASSPRDGANVLTF. DNA for the CDR3: TGTGCCAGCAGCCCCAGGGATGGGGCCAACGTCCTGACTTTC.

As to this clonotype: A much larger clone sits a single nucleotide away, making a read error possible. The V and J genes are TRBV5-1 and TRBJ2-7, with TRBD2 identical over 9 bases. Germline CDR1 and CDR2: SGHRS and YFSETQ. CDR3 length: 15 amino acids. The trim removed 4 bases at V and 1 base at J, leaving 6 bases unmatched. CDR3 residues: CASSLIAGVSYEQYF. DNA for the CDR3: TGCGCCAGCAGCCTCATAGCGGGAGTGTCCTACGAGCAGTACTTC.

The chain uses TRBV6-5 and TRBJ1-2; 7 nucleotides match TRBD1. The V gene's germline CDR1 is MNHEY and CDR2 SVGAGI. The CDR3 contains 14 residues. Trimming cost V 0 bases and J 2 bases; bases outside gene matches: 0. In DNA form, the CDR3 reads TGTGCCAGCAGTTACTCGGACAGGAACTATGGCTACACCTTC. This translates into CASSYSDRNYGYTF.

This clonotype was recorded at least ten times. This chain uses TRBV5-1 with TRBJ2-2, with 8 bases that match TRBD1. CDR1 SGHRS and CDR2 YFSETQ come from the germline V gene. The CDR3 is 14 amino acids. V was pared by 4 bases and J by 4 bases, with 3 bases of the junction left unmatched. The CDR3 nucleotides are TGCGCCAGCAGCGGACAGGGAGGCACCGGGGAGCTGTTTTTT. The encoded protein is CASSGQGGTGELFF.